The 26 T cell receptor beta chains given below trace back to one sample, sequenced in a study of neoadjuvant nivolumab and ipilimumab in lung cancer. Produced via immunoSEQ multiplex PCR; TCRdb's table is partial and in-frame only. The table lists approximately 3,300 clones, 88% of them singletons, with 0.88% in the top ten. Specimen: tumor tissue, collected after neoadjuvant nivolumab, alone or with ipilimumab, at or shortly before surgery. The origin of the receptors is an adult with non-small cell lung cancer.

This chain uses TRBV18 with TRBJ2-3; D call uncertain. The length of the CDR3 is 14 residues. The germline V and J ends were trimmed by 3 bases and 2 bases, with 9 bases remaining between them. The V gene's germline CDR1 is KGHSH and CDR2 LQKENI. DNA of the CDR3: TGTGCCAGCTCACCTGCTTTGAACACAGATACGCAGTATTTT. Translating it yields CASSPALNTDTQYF.

CDR3 loop: CASSPRLAGHYNEQFF. The CDR3 nucleotides read TGTGCCAGCAGCCCCAGACTAGCGGGCCACTACAATGAGCAGTTCTTC. The rearrangement links TRBV2 to TRBJ2-1, with TRBD2 matching 10 bases. CDR1 and CDR2 (germline): SNHLY, FYNNEI. This CDR3 comprises 16 residues. V lost 6 bases to trimming and J lost 3 bases; unmatched junction nucleotides: 8.

The rearrangement links TRBV20-1 to TRBJ2-1; no clear D. Deletions cut 3 bases from V and 5 bases from J, with 5 bases between. This CDR3 comprises 11 residues. Per germline, CDR1 DFQATT and CDR2 SNEGSKA (reference sequence). CDR3 sequence reads: CSASKHNEQFF. The CDR3 nucleotides are TGCAGTGCTAGTAAGCACAATGAGCAGTTCTTC.

The chain recombines TRBV6-1 with TRBJ2-7; 8 bases agree with TRBD1. Germline V lookup: CDR1 MNHNS, CDR2 SASEGT. CDR3 length equals 16 residues. V shed 3 bases, J shed 2 bases, and the junction held 9 bases outside the gene matches. The CDR3 is CASSDRGTGSTYEQYF. Here the CDR3 DNA reads TGTGCCAGCAGTGATCGGGGGACAGGTAGTACCTACGAGCAGTACTTC.

V gene TRBV28 combines with J gene TRBJ1-2, with a tentative D call TRBD1 (5 bases). Trimming removed 5 bases from V and 7 bases from J, with 14 bases in between. The germline V gene has CDR1 MDHEN and CDR2 SYDVKM. This CDR3 is built from 13 residues. CDR3 protein: CASSTGQGRGYTF. The DNA for the CDR3 is TGTGCCAGCAGTACCGGGCAGGGCCGTGGCTACACCTTC.

The chain joins TRBV29-1 to TRBJ2-5, with D perhaps matching TRBD2 (7 bases). V lost 4 bases, J lost 4 bases, and 13 bases lay in between. Germline lookup yields CDR1 SQVTM and CDR2 ANQGSEA. The CDR3 length is 13 residues. The CDR3 here is CSVVSGGRETQYF. DNA for the CDR3: TGCAGCGTTGTTTCCGGGGGGCGAGAGACCCAGTACTTC.

Concerning this clone itself: Relative to the germline gene, one junction end is altered; a read error may explain this. The chain uses TRBV7-7 and TRBJ2-6; perhaps TRBD2 as D (5 bases). Germline CDR1 and CDR2: SSHAT and FNYEAQ (reference sequence). The CDR3 spans 18 residues. The CDR3, as DNA: TGTGCCAGCAGCGTAGCGCCAGTGCCACAAAGTCGGGCCAACGTCCTGACTTTC. Amino acid sequence: CASSVAPVPQSRANVLTF.

Only one count was recorded for this clone. The chain combines TRBV5-6 with TRBJ1-1, with D perhaps TRBD1 (6 bases). Germline assignment: CDR1 SGHDT and CDR2 YYEEEE. V was pared by 2 bases and J by 5 bases, with 13 bases between. CDR3 length: 14 residues. CDR3 bases: TGTGCCAGCAGCTTATTAGGGGGGACGACTGAAGCTTTCTTT. This codes for CASSLLGGTTEAFF.

CDR3 region: CASSETESGTQYF. Written as DNA, the CDR3 is TGTGCCAGCAGTGAAACGGAGTCGGGGACCCAGTACTTC. The gene calls are TRBV2 and TRBJ2-5; D is ambiguous. Germline V gene data show CDR1 as SNHLY and CDR2 as FYNNEI. CDR3 length: 13 residues. V was pared by 2 bases and J by 7 bases, with 11 bases between.

This chain joins TRBV6-6 and TRBJ1-1; D is unresolved. V lost 0 bases, J lost 1 base, and 6 bases lay in between. The CDR3 consists of 14 residues. CDR1 is MNHNY and CDR2 is SVGAGI in the germline V gene (reference sequence). CDR3 region: CASSYSTANTEAFF. Written as DNA, the CDR3 is TGTGCCAGCAGTTACTCTACAGCGAACACTGAAGCTTTCTTT.

V is TRBV11-1 and J is TRBJ2-2, with 8 bases that match TRBD2. Losses at the gene ends were 5 bases for V and 0 bases for J; bases not matched to a gene: 5. This CDR3 is built from 16 residues. The germline gives CDR1 SGHAT, CDR2 FQDESV (reference sequence). CDR3 amino acids: CASSREGLSNTGELFF. Written as DNA, the CDR3 is TGTGCCAGCAGCCGGGAGGGCCTGTCGAACACCGGGGAGCTGTTTTTT.

V usage is TRBV28 and J usage is TRBJ1-3, with D possibly TRBD1 on 6 matching bases. Trimming removed 4 bases at V and 0 bases at J, with 13 bases between. Germline V gives CDR1 MDHEN, CDR2 SYDVKM. The CDR3 length is 16 residues. The CDR3 protein is CASSSPTGSSGNTIYF. As DNA, the CDR3 is TGTGCCAGCAGTTCCCCCACAGGGAGCTCTGGAAACACCATATATTTT.

The chain couples TRBV2 to TRBJ2-7; 7 bases line up with TRBD1. Trimming removed 6 bases from V and 3 bases from J; junction bases left unmatched: 2. This CDR3 is 12 amino acids long. Germline V gene data show CDR1 as SNHLY and CDR2 as FYNNEI. The CDR3 DNA reads as TGTGCCAGCAGAGGGGACAGCTACGAGCAGTACTTC. Amino acids: CASRGDSYEQYF.

This clone was detected only once. The V and J genes are TRBV7-9 and TRBJ1-1, with D maybe TRBD1 (5 bases). With 1 base removed from V and 3 bases from J, the gap between germline ends came to 15 bases. Germline V gives CDR1 SEHNR, CDR2 FQNEAQ (reference sequence). There are 16 residues in the CDR3. CDR3 in amino acids: CASSLVRVGGDTEAFF. The CDR3 DNA reads TGTGCCAGCAGCTTAGTTCGGGTTGGGGGGGACACTGAAGCTTTCTTT. The full variable domain, with the rest looked up from reference TRBV7-9 and TRBJ1-1, is DTGVSQNPRHKITKRGQNVTFRCDPISEHNRLYWYRQTLGQGPEFLTYFQNEAQLEKSRLLSDRFSAERPKGSFSTLEIQRTEQGDSAMYLCASSLVRVGGDTEAFFGQGTRLTVV.

The V and J genes are TRBV7-2 and TRBJ2-2; 8 nucleotides line up with TRBD2. With V trimmed by 6 bases and J by 0 bases, 12 bases remained unmatched. The V gene's germline CDR1 is SGHTA and CDR2 FQGNSA. The CDR3 is 18 amino acids. For the CDR3, the DNA is TGTGCCAGCAGACAGGGCGCTAGCGGGCCCTCGAACACCGGGGAGCTGTTTTTT. Translated: CASRQGASGPSNTGELFF.

The gene calls are TRBV11-2 and TRBJ2-3; 8 positions agree with TRBD2. The CDR3 is 19 amino acids. Losses at the gene ends were 0 bases for V and 1 base for J; bases not matched to a gene: 12. CDR1 and CDR2 from the germline V gene are SGHAT and FQNNGV. DNA for the CDR3: TGTGCCAGCAGCTTAGATGCTGCTCTAGCGGGTACTCGCACAGATACGCAGTATTTT. Translation: CASSLDAALAGTRTDTQYF.

This chain joins TRBV13 and TRBJ2-1; D tentatively fits TRBD1 or TRBD2 (5 bases each). Germline V gives CDR1 PRHDT, CDR2 FYEKMQ (reference sequence). With 3 bases removed from V and 5 bases from J, the gap between germline ends came to 11 bases. CDR3 length: 14 residues. CDR3 bases: TGTGCCAGCAGCTTCCCGGGGCTCGACAATGAGCAGTTCTTC. Its translation is CASSFPGLDNEQFF.

This clone was detected once. This chain joins TRBV7-9 and TRBJ2-5; tentatively, D is TRBD1 or TRBD2 (5 bases each). CDR1 and CDR2 (germline): SEHNR, FQNEAQ (reference sequence). Trimming left V 5 bases short and J 1 base short, with 8 bases between. This CDR3 is built from 13 residues. Written as DNA, the CDR3 is TGTGCCAGCAGCCGAGGGGCCCAAGAGACCCAGTACTTC. The encoded protein is CASSRGAQETQYF.

This chain uses TRBV5-6 with TRBJ1-2; 8 positions match TRBD1. The germline V gene has CDR1 SGHDT and CDR2 YYEEEE. This CDR3 is 14 amino acids long. Germline trimming cut 4 bases from V and 8 bases from J; bases unmatched to any gene: 10. This CDR3 reads CASSPGTGVGGYTF. CDR3 nucleotide sequence: TGTGCCAGCAGCCCGGGGACAGGCGTGGGGGGCTACACCTTC.

This clone appeared a few times. V usage is TRBV5-1 and J usage is TRBJ1-5, with 11 bases fitting TRBD1. CDR1 SGHRS and CDR2 YFSETQ come from the germline V gene. The CDR3 has 16 residues. Trimming removed 2 bases from V and 4 bases from J; junction bases left unmatched: 5. The CDR3: CASSLTGTGGNQPQHF. CDR3 nucleotide sequence: TGCGCCAGCAGCTTAACCGGGACAGGGGGTAATCAGCCCCAGCATTTT.

The chain employs TRBV5-1 and TRBJ1-1, with a tentative D call TRBD1 (5 bases). This CDR3 spans 15 amino acids. Germline V gene data show CDR1 as SGHRS and CDR2 as YFSETQ. The V and J ends lost 2 bases and 1 base respectively, with 12 bases between them. The CDR3: CASSFSEGRNTEAFF. The CDR3 nucleotides read TGCGCCAGCAGCTTTTCCGAGGGGCGGAACACTGAAGCTTTCTTT.

This rearrangement joins TRBV5-1 to TRBJ1-1, with D uncertain. Germline-derived CDR1 and CDR2 are SGHRS and YFSETQ. CDR3 length: 14 residues. Trimming removed 0 bases at V and 1 base at J, with 7 bases between. CDR3 region: CASSLAAENTEAFF. DNA of the CDR3: TGCGCCAGCAGCTTGGCCGCAGAGAACACTGAAGCTTTCTTT.

J is TRBJ2-5 and V is TRBV15; 8 bases agree with TRBD1. The V gene's germline CDR1 is LNHNV and CDR2 YYDKDF (reference sequence). The V gene end was trimmed by 1 base and the J gene end by 5 bases; junction bases not matched to a gene: 12. CDR3 length equals 17 residues. For the CDR3, the DNA is TGTGCCACCAGCAGAGTTCAGGGGGCCGCTGGGTATGAGACCCAGTACTTC. This sequence encodes CATSRVQGAAGYETQYF.

V usage is TRBV15 and J usage is TRBJ1-2; D remains unclear. From germline, CDR1 is LNHNV and CDR2 YYDKDF (reference sequence). CDR3 length: 14 residues. The V end was cut by 2 bases, the J end by 4 bases, with 11 bases between. This chain's CDR3 is CATSRRESIYGYTF. CDR3 sequence (DNA): TGTGCCACCAGCAGAAGGGAGTCGATCTATGGCTACACCTTC.

The V call is TRBV6-6, the J call TRBJ2-3; D unclear. Trimming pared 4 bases from V and 2 bases from J, leaving 10 bases between. Germline V gene sequence: CDR1 MNHNY, CDR2 SVGAGI (reference sequence). This CDR3 has 14 residues. CDR3 nucleotides: TGTGCCAGCAGTTTGTCGGTGTCCACAGATACGCAGTATTTT. This codes for CASSLSVSTDTQYF.

The chain has TRBV4-2 and TRBJ1-4; tentative D call: TRBD1 (5 bases). The germline V gene encodes CDR1 LGHNA and CDR2 YNFKEQ. The CDR3 is 14 amino acids. V was pared by 7 bases and J by 3 bases, with 12 bases between. CDR3 sequence reads: CASTQGGANEKLFF. CDR3 bases: TGTGCCAGCACCCAGGGAGGGGCTAATGAAAAACTGTTTTTT.